Listed below are T cell receptor beta chains from one sample, sequenced in a study of T cells in localized non-small cell lung cancer. Here immunoSEQ multiplex PCR was the method, and the copy in TCRdb shows in-frame clones only, minus some. The table includes 10,000 to 15,000 clones, 84% detected once. The input for sequencing was peripheral blood, taken before any cancer treatment. The receptors originated from a male donor at least 60 years old with stage I squamous cell lung carcinoma. CDR3s include the opening cysteine and the closing phenylalanine or tryptophan. Fields, in order: CDR3 length, D gene, clone size, J gene, V gene, CDR3 DNA, CDR3 protein. D genes are given only for firm matches. A clone size is listed for some rows: how often the clone was seen (once, few, many), or a class if it is expanded.

17 NA NA TRBJ2-6 TRBV15 TGTGCCACCAGCACCTTGACAGGCCACTCTGGGGCCAACGTCCTGACTTTC CATSTLTGHSGANVLTF
14 TRBD1 NA TRBJ1-1 TRBV19 TGTGCCAGTATTAGGACAGGGGGGGTCACTGAAGCTTTCTTT CASIRTGGVTEAFF
13 TRBD1 once TRBJ2-7 TRBV30 TGTGCCAGAGGGACAGGGGACTCCTACGAGCAGTACTTC CARGTGDSYEQYF
15 TRBD2 NA TRBJ2-7 TRBV5-4 TGTGCCAGCAGGATAGCGGGAGGACAAAACTACGAGCAGTACTTC CASRIAGGQNYEQYF
16 TRBD2 few TRBJ2-1 TRBV4-1 TGCGCCAGCAGCCAAGCCATTAGCGGGACTAGCAATGAGCAGTTCTTC CASSQAISGTSNEQFF
16 TRBD1 once TRBJ2-3 TRBV5-4 TGTGCCAGCAGCTCCCCGCCGGGACAGAGCACAGATACGCAGTATTTT CASSSPPGQSTDTQYF
13 NA NA TRBJ2-1 TRBV2 TGTGCCAGCAGATCGGACGGAAACAATGAGCAGTTCTTC CASRSDGNNEQFF
13 NA few TRBJ1-5 TRBV4-2 TGTGCCAGCAGCCAAGGAGGCAATCAGCCCCAGCATTTT CASSQGGNQPQHF
21 TRBD2 NA TRBJ2-1 TRBV13 TGTGCCAGCAGCTTATGGTTAGCGGGATTTACTCCCTCCTTTTCCTACAATGAGCAGTTCTTC CASSLWLAGFTPSFSYNEQFF
16 TRBD2 NA TRBJ2-1 TRBV27 TGTGCCAGCGGCAACTTACTAGCGGGTATTAGGAATGAGCAGTTCTTC CASGNLLAGIRNEQFF
14 NA NA TRBJ2-7 TRBV14 TGTGCCAGCAGCCTCCAATCAGGCCCCTACGAGCAGTACTTC CASSLQSGPYEQYF
15 NA NA TRBJ1-1 TRBV7-8 TGTGCCAGCAGCTTAACCGCCCAGGGCACTACTGAAGCTTTCTTT CASSLTAQGTTEAFF
14 NA NA TRBJ1-1 TRBV9 TGTGCCAGCAGCGTTGCCAGGGGGAACACTGAAGCTTTCTTT CASSVARGNTEAFF
13 TRBD1 NA TRBJ1-5 TRBV5-1 TGCGCCAGCAGGCAGGGGGCCGATCAGCCCCAGCATTTT CASRQGADQPQHF
15 TRBD2 NA TRBJ2-3 TRBV27 TGTGCCAGCAGCCGACTAGCGGGAGGGCCCGATACGCAGTATTTT CASSRLAGGPDTQYF
14 TRBD2 NA TRBJ2-1 TRBV30 TGTGCCTCCACTGGACTAGCGGGGTTTAATGAGCAGTTCTTC CASTGLAGFNEQFF
17 NA NA TRBJ2-7 TRBV5-1 TGCGCCAGCGGAAAAGGTGGCCAGGCATCAAGCTCCTACGAGCAGTACTTC CASGKGGQASSSYEQYF
16 TRBD1 NA TRBJ1-1 TRBV7-8 TGTGCCAGCAGCTTAGCGCCTCCGGGACAGGGGGCTGAAGCTTTCTTT CASSLAPPGQGAEAFF
15 NA NA TRBJ1-1 TRBV5-4 TGTGCCAGCAGCTCTAAGGGGCCCCAGAACACTGAAGCTTTCTTT CASSSKGPQNTEAFF
13 NA few TRBJ2-4 TRBV4-2 TGTGCCAGCAGCCAAGACCTAGGGGAGGACCTGCACTTC CASSQDLGEDLHF
13 NA NA TRBJ1-5 TRBV28 TGTGCCAGCAGTTACGGCAGCAATCAGCCCCAGCATTTT CASSYGSNQPQHF
16 TRBD2 NA TRBJ2-2 TRBV27 TGTGCCAGCAGTTTAGTGGCTAGCGGGAGGGGCAGGGAGCTGTTTTTT CASSLVASGRGRELFF
16 NA once TRBJ2-7 TRBV11-2 TGTGCCAGCAGCTCTGGGACAGCTTATAGCGGGTACGAGCAGTACTTC CASSSGTAYSGYEQYF
14 NA NA TRBJ2-7 TRBV7-9 TGTGCCAGCAGCGTGATGACTAGAGGCTACGAGCAGTACTTC CASSVMTRGYEQYF
16 NA NA TRBJ2-6 TRBV19 TGTGCCAGTAGTTCCAGACAGGCTTGGGGGGCCAACGTCCTGACTTTC CASSSRQAWGANVLTF
16 TRBD1 NA TRBJ2-4 TRBV2 TGTGCCAGCAGTGATCCCCCCCGGACAGGGGAAAACATTCAGTACTTC CASSDPPRTGENIQYF
13 NA NA TRBJ2-1 TRBV7-6 TGTGCCAGCAGCTTTGGGGAGCGGAATGAGCAGTTCTTC CASSFGERNEQFF
14 NA NA TRBJ1-4 TRBV5-1 TGCGCCAGCAGCTCCCAGGGGTGGGGTGAAAAACTGTTTTTT CASSSQGWGEKLFF
16 TRBD2 NA TRBJ2-2 TRBV7-6 TGTGCCAGCAGCTTATTCCTAGCGGCAAACACCGGGGAGCTGTTTTTT CASSLFLAANTGELFF
14 NA NA TRBJ2-2 TRBV5-6 TGTGCCAGCAGCTCCGGGACCCCTGGCTCGAAGCTGTTTTTT CASSSGTPGSKLFF
15 NA NA TRBJ1-1 TRBV6-5 TGTGCCAGCAGTTACTCGGTAGCGATGAACACTGAAGCTTTCTTT CASSYSVAMNTEAFF
16 TRBD1 NA TRBJ2-5 TRBV9 TGTGCCAGCAGCGTGGGGACAGGGAAGGGCCAAGAGACCCAGTACTTC CASSVGTGKGQETQYF
16 TRBD1 NA TRBJ1-2 TRBV5-4 TGTGCCAGCAGCCGTGGTTACAGGGGGCGGCTGCAGGGCTACACCTTC CASSRGYRGRLQGYTF
16 NA few TRBJ2-2 TRBV10-1 TGCGCCAGCAGTGCAAGGAGACAGCACTACACCGGGGAGCTGTTTTTT CASSARRQHYTGELFF
15 NA NA TRBJ2-1 TRBV6-4 TGTGCCAGCAGTGAAGAGTGGAGCTCCTACAATGAGCAGTTCTTC CASSEEWSSYNEQFF
11 NA few TRBJ1-2 TRBV12-5 TGTGCTAGTGGTTTACCCTCAAGCTTGACCTTC CASGLPSSLTF
14 TRBD2 NA TRBJ2-3 TRBV18 TGCGCCGGGTCTAGCGGGGGAAACACAGATACGCAGTATTTT CAGSSGGNTDTQYF
10 NA NA TRBJ2-1 TRBV5-4 TGTGCCAGCGGGGGCAATGAGCAGTTCTTC CASGGNEQFF
14 NA NA TRBJ2-2 TRBV29-1 TGCAGCGTGGCAATTCACGGAGACACCGGGGAGCTGTTTTTT CSVAIHGDTGELFF
16 TRBD2 NA TRBJ2-3 TRBV10-3 TGTGCCATCAGTGAGTCCAAAACTAGCGTCACAGATACGCAGTATTTT CAISESKTSVTDTQYF
13 NA once TRBJ1-1 TRBV6-5 TGTGCCAGCAGTTACTCGGAGGGATCTGAAGCTTTCTTT CASSYSEGSEAFF
15 NA NA TRBJ2-2 TRBV4-1 TGCGCCAGCAGCCAAGATATGACGAACACCGGGGAGCTGTTTTTT CASSQDMTNTGELFF
14 NA few TRBJ1-3 TRBV30 TGTGCCGTTTACCGGGACAATTCTGGAAACACCATATATTTT CAVYRDNSGNTIYF
13 NA NA TRBJ2-7 TRBV10-3 TGTGCCATCAGCCAAGACTCGGCCTACGAGCAGTACTTC CAISQDSAYEQYF
13 NA NA TRBJ1-2 TRBV30 TGTGCCTGGAGTGTAAGGGGGAGTGATGGCTACACCTTC CAWSVRGSDGYTF
15 TRBD1 NA TRBJ2-5 TRBV15 TGTGCCACCAGCAGATTCGGGACAGAACAAGAGACCCAGTACTTC CATSRFGTEQETQYF
17 NA NA TRBJ2-2 TRBV5-4 TGTGCCAGCAGCTTGGCCCATAGAGGGGGGAACACCGGGGAGCTGTTTTTT CASSLAHRGGNTGELFF
14 NA NA TRBJ2-2 TRBV30 TGTGCCTGGGTAGGGGGGTTGGAAAACGGGGAGCTGTTTTTT CAWVGGLENGELFF
14 NA NA TRBJ2-2 TRBV9 TGTGCCAGCAGCGTGGGAGCGAACACCGGGGAGCTGTTTTTT CASSVGANTGELFF
10 NA NA TRBJ1-1 TRBV11-2 TGTGCCAGCAGCCGCACCCAGGGTTCCTTT CASSRTQGSF
16 NA NA TRBJ2-1 TRBV10-3 TGTGCCATCAGTGCGGGCGGGACGAGCTCCTACAATGAGCAGTTCTTC CAISAGGTSSYNEQFF
13 NA NA TRBJ1-5 TRBV5-5 TGTGCCAGCAGCCCGATGGCTAATCAGCCCCAGCATTTT CASSPMANQPQHF
14 TRBD1 NA TRBJ1-1 TRBV2 TGTGCCAGCGGACCTGACAGGGGTAGCACTGAAGCTTTCTTT CASGPDRGSTEAFF
14 TRBD2 NA TRBJ2-3 TRBV29-1 TGCAGCGGGAGATCTGCGGGAGCGGCAGATACGCAGTATTTT CSGRSAGAADTQYF